These T cell receptor beta chains were read from a single sample in a study of blood T cell repertoires in COVID-19. Libraries were prepared by immunoSEQ multiplex PCR; TCRdb keeps only in-frame clonotypes and omits some of them. Of under 45,000 clones listed, over 70% are singletons. The sequencing sample was made of peripheral blood. These receptor sequences come from a man between 65 and 85 years old with COVID-19, enrolled during active disease. CDR3s include the opening cysteine and the closing phenylalanine or tryptophan. The D gene is left open where the match is weak. A clone size is listed for some rows: how often the clone was seen (once, few, many), or a class if it is expanded.

>TRBD1|TRBJ1-1|TRBV5-5|NA
CASSLERQGRGNTEAFF
TGTGCCAGCAGCTTGGAGCGACAGGGAAGGGGGAACACTGAAGCTTTCTTT
>TRBD1|TRBJ1-5|TRBV14|NA
CASGGTGGTYSNQPQHF
TGTGCCAGCGGAGGGACAGGGGGAACCTATAGCAATCAGCCCCAGCATTTT
>TRBD1|TRBJ2-7|TRBV6-6|NA
CASSQLPGQGTYEQYF
TGTGCCAGCAGCCAACTTCCGGGACAGGGAACTTACGAGCAGTACTTC
>NA|TRBJ1-2|TRBV13|NA
CASSARGAGGYTF
TGTGCCAGCAGCGCACGGGGGGCTGGTGGCTACACCTTC
>TRBD1|TRBJ1-5|TRBV5-6|NA
CASSWTGSNQPQHF
TGTGCCAGCAGCTGGACAGGGTCGAATCAGCCCCAGCATTTT
>NA|TRBJ1-1|TRBV14|NA
CASSQGVLVGAFF
TGTGCCAGCAGCCAAGGCGTACTGGTCGGAGCTTTCTTT
>TRBD1|TRBJ1-5|TRBV7-9|NA
CASSWGTGGSQPQHF
TGTGCCAGCAGCTGGGGGACAGGGGGATCTCAGCCCCAGCATTTT
>NA|TRBJ1-1|TRBV19|NA
CASSQRGSDTEAFF
TGTGCCAGTAGTCAAAGGGGGAGCGACACTGAAGCTTTCTTT
>NA|TRBJ1-4|TRBV30|NA
CAWSSQGFEKLFF
TGTGCCTGGAGTTCACAGGGTTTTGAAAAACTGTTTTTT
>TRBD2|TRBJ2-2|TRBV7-7|NA
CASSLSGGTGELFF
TGTGCTAGCAGCTTATCGGGGGGAACCGGGGAGCTGTTTTTT
>NA|TRBJ2-2|TRBV5-8|NA
CASSLGQTGNTGELFF
TGTGCCAGCAGCTTGGGACAAACCGGGAACACCGGGGAGCTGTTTTTT
>NA|TRBJ1-5|TRBV6-6|NA
CASGARDSNQPQHF
TGTGCCAGCGGGGCGCGGGATAGCAATCAGCCCCAGCATTTT
>TRBD2|TRBJ2-3|TRBV29-1|NA
CSVDRLAGGSGTQYF
TGCAGCGTTGATCGGCTAGCGGGAGGGTCGGGTACGCAGTATTTT
>NA|TRBJ1-5|TRBV28|NA
CASSSQGHANQPQHF
TGTGCCAGCTCTTCCCAGGGGCATGCAAATCAGCCCCAGCATTTT
>TRBD2|TRBJ2-3|TRBV7-3|NA
CASSLRLAGNTDTQYF
TGTGCCAGCAGCTTAAGACTAGCGGGAAACACAGATACGCAGTATTTT
>NA|TRBJ1-1|TRBV7-3|NA
CASSLSPESGEAFF
TGTGCCAGCAGCTTATCCCCCGAGTCAGGGGAAGCTTTCTTT
>NA|TRBJ2-6|TRBV19|NA
CASSTGQLLSGANVLTF
TGTGCCAGTAGCACCGGACAGTTACTCTCTGGGGCCAACGTCCTGACTTTC
>NA|TRBJ1-5|TRBV10-3|NA
CAISEYSGGDQPQHF
TGTGCCATCAGTGAGTACAGTGGCGGGGATCAGCCCCAGCATTTT
>TRBD2|TRBJ2-3|TRBV6-5|NA
CASSQGLEAQYF
TGTGCCAGCAGCCAAGGACTAGAGGCGCAGTATTTT
>TRBD2|TRBJ2-5|TRBV3-1/TRBV3-2|NA
CASSLGTSGRLETQYF
TGTGCCAGCAGCCTCGGGACTAGCGGGAGGCTCGAGACCCAGTACTTC
>TRBD2|TRBJ2-3|TRBV28|NA
CATVSGGHTDTQYF
TGTGCCACAGTTAGCGGGGGCCACACAGATACGCAGTATTTT
>TRBD1|TRBJ2-7|TRBV4-2|few
CASSQTGTGRFEQYF
TGTGCCAGCAGCCAAACCGGGACAGGCCGGTTTGAGCAGTACTTC
>TRBD1|TRBJ1-5|TRBV4-1|NA
CASSQEGQGDQPQHF
TGCGCCAGCAGCCAAGAGGGGCAGGGGGATCAGCCCCAGCATTTT
>NA|TRBJ2-2|TRBV4-3|NA
CASSPRAQRTNTGELFF
TGCGCCAGCAGCCCAAGAGCACAGCGGACGAACACCGGGGAGCTGTTTTTT
>TRBD1|TRBJ2-5|TRBV30|NA
CAWSVRRGQGETQYF
TGTGCCTGGAGTGTGAGGAGGGGACAGGGGGAGACCCAGTACTTC
>TRBD2|TRBJ2-7|TRBV9|NA
CASSVDGSGSSYEQYF
TGTGCCAGCAGCGTAGACGGTAGCGGGAGCTCCTACGAGCAGTACTTC
>TRBD1|TRBJ2-1|TRBV28|NA
CASSHQGGQENEQFF
TGTGCCAGCAGTCATCAGGGCGGACAGGAGAATGAGCAGTTCTTC
>NA|TRBJ2-5|TRBV7-2|NA
CASSPRVQETQYF
TGTGCCAGCAGCCCCAGGGTTCAAGAGACCCAGTACTTC
>NA|TRBJ1-1|TRBV7-9|NA
CASTEGGFTEAFF
TGTGCCAGCACTGAGGGAGGGTTCACTGAAGCTTTCTTT
>TRBD2|TRBJ2-1|TRBV28|NA
CASSSAGGSYNEQFF
TGTGCCAGCAGTTCAGCGGGAGGATCCTACAATGAGCAGTTCTTC
>TRBD2|TRBJ2-7|TRBV20-1|NA
CSASRTSGSHEQYF
TGCAGTGCTAGTCGGACTAGCGGGAGCCACGAGCAGTACTTC
>NA|TRBJ1-5|TRBV7-8|NA
CASSFSLGGNQPQHF
TGTGCCAGCAGCTTTTCTCTGGGCGGCAATCAGCCCCAGCATTTT
>NA|TRBJ2-7|TRBV9|NA
CASSVGVQGWTYEQYF
TGTGCCAGCAGCGTAGGAGTCCAGGGGTGGACCTACGAGCAGTACTTC
>NA|TRBJ2-3|TRBV27|once
CASSFSPSTQYF
TGTGCCAGCAGTTTCTCTCCTTCTACGCAGTATTTT
>NA|TRBJ2-5|TRBV27|NA
CASSLWGGLGETQYF
TGTGCCAGCAGTTTATGGGGGGGCCTTGGGGAGACCCAGTACTTC
>NA|TRBJ2-7|TRBV6-2/TRBV6-3|NA
CASSYPSPSRASSYEQYF
TGTGCCAGCAGTTACCCCTCCCCGTCGCGGGCTAGCTCCTACGAGCAGTACTTC
>NA|TRBJ2-1|TRBV18|NA
CASSPSGHYNEQFF
TGTGCCAGCTCACCCTCGGGACACTACAATGAGCAGTTCTTC
>NA|TRBJ1-6|TRBV28|NA
CASSSVYNSPLHF
TGTGCCAGCAGTTCAGTCTATAATTCACCCCTCCACTTT
>TRBD2|TRBJ2-5|TRBV5-1|once
CASSEGNSGRARETQYF
TGCGCCAGCTCTGAGGGGAATAGCGGGAGGGCCCGAGAGACCCAGTACTTC
>TRBD1|TRBJ2-5|TRBV28|NA
CASSLGDRVEETQYF
TGTGCCAGCAGTTTAGGGGACAGGGTGGAGGAGACCCAGTACTTC
>TRBD1|TRBJ2-2|TRBV19|NA
CASRPGQGITGELFF
TGTGCCAGTAGGCCGGGACAGGGTATCACCGGGGAGCTGTTTTTT
>NA|TRBJ2-7|TRBV5-4|NA
CASSLGQNPSYEQYF
TGTGCCAGCAGCTTGGGACAGAACCCCTCCTACGAGCAGTACTTC
>NA|TRBJ2-2|TRBV3-1/TRBV3-2|NA
CASSQYGQLSITGELFF
TGTGCCAGCAGCCAATACGGACAATTATCGATCACCGGGGAGCTGTTTTTT
>TRBD2|TRBJ2-1|TRBV7-2|NA
CASSLMAGGENEQFF
TGTGCCAGCAGCTTAATGGCGGGAGGGGAGAATGAGCAGTTCTTC